The clone carrying this T cell receptor beta chain was detected only a few times. Its antigen is unidentified. Germline V lookup: CDR1 LGHDT, CDR2 YNNKEL (reference sequence). V trimming: 4 bases; J trimming: 4 bases; junction bases outside the gene matches: 10. This CDR3 contains 16 residues. This sample was included in a study of early T cells in non-severe SARS-CoV-2 infection. Whole-study results and caveats: Clonotype matching in VDJdb favored anti-spike CD8 responses and did not capture private and CD4 specificities.

A single record per CDR3 protein comes from TCRdb applying MiXCR to the 5' RACE reads. Of roughly 27,000 distinct CDR3 sequences listed, less than 5% were seen once; the top ten hold about 4.6%. The V call is TRBV3-1, the J call TRBJ2-1, with 7 bases matching TRBD1. This clonotype was obtained from an adult who was a healthcare worker with PCR-confirmed SARS-CoV-2 infection or an uninfected control (not recorded which). Sequencing used whole blood. The CDR3 reads CASSLLSGTVYNEQFF. The CDR3 DNA follows: TGTGCCAGCAGCCTATTATCCGGGACAGTTTACAATGAGCAGTTCTTC.